Reported below is one T cell receptor beta chain. Its cognate antigen is unknown. This sample is drawn from a study of OX40 agonist ivuxolimab in advanced cancers. On the study more broadly: Mean age around 60 years, range roughly 23 to 79; nearly 85% male. Patients achieving partial responses numbered three: one hepatocellular carcinoma case and two cutaneous melanoma cases. Study outcomes and limitations: A proportion of nonresponders additionally exhibited low normalized T-cell clonal expansion.

The protocol was immunoSEQ multiplex PCR, while the TCRdb copy is restricted to in-frame clones and leaves out a portion. Of some 33,000 clones listed, roughly 80% are singletons. Any history of autoimmune disease or systemic immunosuppression disqualified patients. Germline V gene lookup returns CDR1 MNHEY and CDR2 SMNVEV (reference sequence). This CDR3 is 15 amino acids long. V was shortened by 4 bases and J by 7 bases, with 17 bases between the two germline ends. This clonotype originated in an adult with an advanced solid tumor such as melanoma, head and neck, liver or kidney cancer. The sample here was CD4+ or CD8+ T cells sorted from blood, taken in a trial of the OX40 agonist ivuxolimab. The gene calls are TRBV27 and TRBJ1-5, with D perhaps matching TRBD1 (5 bases). As DNA, the CDR3 is TGTGCCAGCAGTTCCTATCAGGGAAAGGGCCAGCCCCAGCATTTT. Its protein product is CASSSYQGKGQPQHF.